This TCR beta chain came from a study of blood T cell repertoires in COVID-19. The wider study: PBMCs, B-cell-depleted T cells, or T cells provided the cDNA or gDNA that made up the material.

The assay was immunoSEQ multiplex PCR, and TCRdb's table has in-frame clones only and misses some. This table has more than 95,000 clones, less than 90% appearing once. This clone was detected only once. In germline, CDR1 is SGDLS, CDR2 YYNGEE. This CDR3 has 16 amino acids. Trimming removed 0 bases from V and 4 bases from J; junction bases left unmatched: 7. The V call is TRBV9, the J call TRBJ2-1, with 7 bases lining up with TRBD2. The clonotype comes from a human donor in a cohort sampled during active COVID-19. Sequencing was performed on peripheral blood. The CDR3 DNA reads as TGTGCCAGCAGCGTAGTGGGAGCGGGACTTTACAATGAGCAGTTCTTC. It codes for CASSVVGAGLYNEQFF.